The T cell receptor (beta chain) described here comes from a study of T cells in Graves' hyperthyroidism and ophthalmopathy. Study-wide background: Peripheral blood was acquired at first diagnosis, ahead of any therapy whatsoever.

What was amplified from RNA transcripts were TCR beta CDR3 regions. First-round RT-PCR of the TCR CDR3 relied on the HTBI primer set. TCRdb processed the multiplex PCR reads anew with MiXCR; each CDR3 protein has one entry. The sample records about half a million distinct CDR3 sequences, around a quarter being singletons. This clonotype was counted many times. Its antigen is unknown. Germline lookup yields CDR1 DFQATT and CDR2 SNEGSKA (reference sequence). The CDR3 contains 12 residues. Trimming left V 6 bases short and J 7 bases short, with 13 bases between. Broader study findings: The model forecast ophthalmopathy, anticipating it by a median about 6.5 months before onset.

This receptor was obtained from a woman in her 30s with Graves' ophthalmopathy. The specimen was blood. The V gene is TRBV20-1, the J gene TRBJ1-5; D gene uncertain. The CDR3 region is CSALTPDQPQHF. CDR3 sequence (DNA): TGCAGTGCCCTCACTCCGGACCAGCCCCAGCATTTT.